The clone carrying this T cell receptor (beta chain) has a count of ten or more. In TCRdb, the 5' RACE reads were re-called with MiXCR into one record per CDR3 protein. The sample includes 400,000 to 550,000 distinct CDR3 sequences, 14% seen only once; the top ten take about 0.94%. The data were obtained in a study of identical twins. V lost 1 base, J lost 9 bases, and 13 bases lay in between. From germline, CDR1 is LGHNA and CDR2 YSLEER. This CDR3 comprises 14 residues. This same sample was also part of a study on yellow fever vaccine responses in identical twins.

Sequences were obtained from CD4+ T cells sorted from blood. This TCR came from a woman aged 18 to 35 in good health. The V call is TRBV4-3, the J call TRBJ2-1; D gene uncertain. CDR3 in amino acids: CASSQGLVLGEQFF. As DNA, the CDR3 is TGCGCCAGCAGCCAAGGACTCGTCCTGGGTGAGCAGTTCTTC.